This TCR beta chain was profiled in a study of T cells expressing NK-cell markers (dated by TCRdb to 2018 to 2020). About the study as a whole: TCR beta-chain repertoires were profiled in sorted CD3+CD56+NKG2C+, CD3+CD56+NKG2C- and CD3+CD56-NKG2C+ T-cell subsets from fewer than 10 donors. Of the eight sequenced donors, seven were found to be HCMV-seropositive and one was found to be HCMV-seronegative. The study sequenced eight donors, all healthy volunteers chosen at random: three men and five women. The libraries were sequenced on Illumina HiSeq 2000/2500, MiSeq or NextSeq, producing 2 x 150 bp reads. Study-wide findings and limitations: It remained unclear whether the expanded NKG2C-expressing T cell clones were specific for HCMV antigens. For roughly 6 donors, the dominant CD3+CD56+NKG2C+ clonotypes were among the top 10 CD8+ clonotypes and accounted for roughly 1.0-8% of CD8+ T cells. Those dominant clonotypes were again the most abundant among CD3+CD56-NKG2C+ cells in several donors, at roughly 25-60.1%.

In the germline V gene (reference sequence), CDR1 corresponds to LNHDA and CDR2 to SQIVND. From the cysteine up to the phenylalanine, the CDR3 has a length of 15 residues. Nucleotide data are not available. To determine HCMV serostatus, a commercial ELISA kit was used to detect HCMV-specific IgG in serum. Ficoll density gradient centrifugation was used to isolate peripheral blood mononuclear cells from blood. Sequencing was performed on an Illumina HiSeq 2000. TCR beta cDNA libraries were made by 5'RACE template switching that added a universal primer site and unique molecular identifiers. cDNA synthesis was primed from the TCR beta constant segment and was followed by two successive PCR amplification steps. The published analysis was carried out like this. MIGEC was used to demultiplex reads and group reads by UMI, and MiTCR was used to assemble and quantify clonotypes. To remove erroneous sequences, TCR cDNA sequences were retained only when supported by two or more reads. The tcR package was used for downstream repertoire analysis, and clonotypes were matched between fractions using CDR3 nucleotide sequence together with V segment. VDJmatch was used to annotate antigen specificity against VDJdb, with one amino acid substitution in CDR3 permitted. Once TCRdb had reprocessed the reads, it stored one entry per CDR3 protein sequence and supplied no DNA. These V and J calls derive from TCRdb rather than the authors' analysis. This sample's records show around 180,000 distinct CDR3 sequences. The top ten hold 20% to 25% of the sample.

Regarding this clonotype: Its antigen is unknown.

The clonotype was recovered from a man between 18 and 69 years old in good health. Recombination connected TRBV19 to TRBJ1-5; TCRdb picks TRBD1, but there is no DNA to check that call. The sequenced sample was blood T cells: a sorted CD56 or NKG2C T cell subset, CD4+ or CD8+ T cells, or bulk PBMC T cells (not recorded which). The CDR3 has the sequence CASSMGEETVWPQHF.